The 17 T cell receptor beta chains below were found in one sample sequenced in a study of CD8 T cells in Susac syndrome. RNA in amounts of 0.5 to 1 ug was reverse transcribed with random hexamers. TCRdb redid the calling of the immunoSEQ multiplex PCR reads with MiXCR, one entry per CDR3 protein. The sample shows 180,000 or so distinct CDR3 sequences, just under 95% of them seen only once. Sequencing was done on a sample of CD4+ T cells from PBMCs. The receptor set was obtained from a human donor with Susac syndrome.

The gene calls are TRBV20-1 and TRBJ2-3, with unresolved D. Looked up from germline, CDR1 is DFQATT and CDR2 is SNEGSKA (reference sequence). Between the trimmed V and J ends, which lost 5 bases and 4 bases, there was a span of 13 bases. This CDR3 spans 13 amino acids. CDR3 sequence (DNA): TGCAGTGCTCAGAAGGGTTCAGCAGATACGCAGTATTTT. Translated, it gives CSAQKGSADTQYF.

J is TRBJ2-7 and V is TRBV18, with D possibly being TRBD2 (5 bases). Germline V CDR1 and CDR2: KGHSH, LQKENI. The CDR3 loop spans 15 amino acids. The germline V and J ends were trimmed by 3 bases and 0 bases, with 12 bases remaining between them. CDR3: CASSPGASSSYEQYF. CDR3 in DNA: TGTGCCAGCTCACCGGGAGCCTCGAGCTCCTACGAGCAGTACTTC.

The rearrangement links TRBV5-1 to TRBJ1-6; D may be TRBD1 (5 bases). This CDR3 contains 14 residues. CDR1 is SGHRS and CDR2 is YFSETQ in the germline V gene. Between the trimmed V and J ends, which lost 1 base and 10 bases, there was a span of 12 bases. CDR3: CASSLWQGDSPLHF. In DNA form, the CDR3 reads TGCGCCAGCAGCTTGTGGCAGGGAGACTCACCCCTCCACTTT. Full variable domain (outside the CDR3, taken from reference TRBV5-1 and TRBJ1-6): KAGVTQTPRYLIKTRGQQVTLSCSPISGHRSVSWYQQTPGQGLQFLFEYFSETQRNKGNFPGRFSGRQFSNSRSEMNVSTLELGDSALYLCASSLWQGDSPLHFGNGTRLTVT.

This chain connects TRBV12-3 or TRBV12-4 to TRBJ2-7, with D perhaps TRBD2 (5 bases). This CDR3 region has 13 residues. The V and J ends lost 0 bases and 5 bases respectively, with 8 bases between them. CDR3 nucleotides: TGTGCCAGCAGTTTAGCAGTGGAGGACGAGCAGTACTTC. The encoded protein is CASSLAVEDEQYF.

The rearrangement links TRBV5-1 to TRBJ2-5; no clear D. Germline lookup yields CDR1 SGHRS and CDR2 YFSETQ. Trimming pared 7 bases from V and 1 base from J, leaving 2 bases between. The CDR3 extends over 10 amino acids. In DNA form, the CDR3 reads TGCGCCAGCGGCCAAGAGACCCAGTACTTC. Amino acids: CASGQETQYF.

The CDR3 protein is CASSGEPKGEAFF. CDR3 nucleotide sequence: TGTGCCAGCAGCGGGGAGCCGAAGGGTGAAGCTTTCTTT. This sequence joins TRBV5-4 and TRBJ1-1, with D hard to call. The length of the CDR3 is 13 residues. V was shortened by 4 bases and J by 7 bases, with 14 bases between the two germline ends. Germline V gene sequence: CDR1 SGHNT, CDR2 YYREEE (reference sequence).

This sequence joins TRBV29-1 and TRBJ2-3, with D perhaps matching TRBD1 (6 bases). The germline gives CDR1 SQVTM, CDR2 ANQGSEA. The CDR3 sequence is 13 residues long. Trimming pared 6 bases from V and 0 bases from J, leaving 10 bases between. The CDR3 loop is CSVQGGSTDTQYF. The CDR3 DNA reads TGCAGCGTCCAAGGGGGAAGCACAGATACGCAGTATTTT.

The chain carries TRBV20-1 and TRBJ1-5; possible D gene TRBD1, 5 bases. V lost 1 base, J lost 7 bases, and 11 bases lay in between. This CDR3 has 13 residues. The germline gives CDR1 DFQATT, CDR2 SNEGSKA (reference sequence). The CDR3 region is CSARVAGQQPQHF. As DNA, the CDR3 is TGCAGTGCTAGAGTGGCAGGGCAGCAGCCCCAGCATTTT.

This clonotype was seen a single time. The rearrangement links TRBV9 to TRBJ1-3, with 7 positions matching TRBD1. The CDR3 extends over 16 amino acids. In germline, CDR1 is SGDLS, CDR2 YYNGEE. V lost 0 bases to trimming and J lost 5 bases; unmatched junction nucleotides: 8. CDR3 amino acids: CASSVEGAGNRNTIYF. CDR3 nucleotide sequence: TGTGCCAGCAGCGTAGAGGGGGCCGGGAATAGAAACACCATATATTTT.

This chain connects TRBV20-1 to TRBJ2-1; 10 nucleotides agree with TRBD2. From germline, CDR1 is DFQATT and CDR2 SNEGSKA (reference sequence). Trimming at V came to 0 bases and at J to 3 bases, leaving 8 bases not matched to a gene. The CDR3 extends over 17 amino acids. CDR3 bases: TGCAGTGCTAGAGACGACGGACTAGCGGCCGTCTACAATGAGCAGTTCTTC. Its translation: CSARDDGLAAVYNEQFF.

V is TRBV3-1 and J is TRBJ1-1, with TRBD1 matching over 12 bases. Germline V lookup: CDR1 LGHDT, CDR2 YNNKEL (reference sequence). J lost 1 base, V lost 4 bases, and 1 base had no gene match. The CDR3 spans 15 residues. This chain's CDR3 is CASSRDRGPNTEAFF. CDR3 sequence (DNA): TGTGCCAGCAGCCGGGACAGGGGGCCGAACACTGAAGCTTTCTTT.

This chain connects TRBV5-4 to TRBJ2-2; 11 positions agree with TRBD2. Trimming cost V 0 bases and J 0 bases; bases outside gene matches: 1. This CDR3 contains 17 residues. Germline assignment: CDR1 SGHNT and CDR2 YYREEE (reference sequence). In DNA form, the CDR3 reads TGTGCCAGCAGCTTGGAACTAGCGGGGGCGAACACCGGGGAGCTGTTTTTT. Protein product: CASSLELAGANTGELFF.

The CDR3 sequence: CASSPNGSPPLHF. The CDR3 nucleotides are TGTGCCAGCTCACCAAATGGGTCCCCACCCCTCCACTTT. This rearrangement joins TRBV18 to TRBJ1-6, with no clear D. The CDR3 has 13 residues. Germline assignment: CDR1 KGHSH and CDR2 LQKENI. Trimming took 2 bases from V and 11 from J, leaving 10 bases between them.

The chain employs TRBV3-1 and TRBJ2-7; tentative D call: TRBD1 (6 bases). CDR1 is LGHDT, CDR2 YNNKEL, per germline (reference sequence). The CDR3 spans 14 residues. V lost 0 bases and J 3 bases, leaving 9 bases between the germline ends. CDR3 nucleotides: TGTGCCAGCAGCCAAGAAGGACAGATCTACGAGCAGTACTTC. Its translation is CASSQEGQIYEQYF.

The chain employs TRBV5-1 and TRBJ2-3; TRBD1 agrees at 7 bases. This CDR3 has 14 amino acids. Trimming cost V 4 bases and J 2 bases; bases outside gene matches: 4. Germline assignment: CDR1 SGHRS and CDR2 YFSETQ. The CDR3 region has the DNA TGCGCCAGCAGCCCCGACAGGGACACAGATACGCAGTATTTT. It encodes CASSPDRDTDTQYF. Complete variable domain (other parts from reference TRBV5-1 and TRBJ2-3): KAGVTQTPRYLIKTRGQQVTLSCSPISGHRSVSWYQQTPGQGLQFLFEYFSETQRNKGNFPGRFSGRQFSNSRSEMNVSTLELGDSALYLCASSPDRDTDTQYFGPGTRLTVL.

The chain joins TRBV2 to TRBJ1-2; TRBD1 agrees at 11 bases. This CDR3 contains 14 residues. V was clipped by 7 bases and J by 4 bases; unmatched bases: 5. Germline V gene data show CDR1 as SNHLY and CDR2 as FYNNEI. The DNA of the CDR3 is TGTGCCAGCAAGGGACAGGGGGTTGTCTATGGCTACACCTTC. This gives the protein CASKGQGVVYGYTF.

V and J are TRBV2 and TRBJ2-7; no firm D call. The CDR3 totals 16 residues. Germline V gene sequence: CDR1 SNHLY, CDR2 FYNNEI. Trimming stripped 0 bases from V and 4 bases from J, with 16 bases between. CDR3 DNA: TGTGCCAGCAGTGAAGCCCCCGGAGTACCCCCTTACGAGCAGTACTTC. It encodes CASSEAPGVPPYEQYF.